The next 19 T cell receptor beta chains were all read from a single sample in a study of cytomegalovirus exposure and HLA in healthy donors. Sequencing used immunoSEQ multiplex PCR; TCRdb keeps in-frame clones, though not all of them. The sample contains tens of thousands of clones, around nine tenths of which appear only once. Sequencing was done on a sample of PBMCs. These receptors all stem from a woman between 18 and 29 years old in good health and CMV-seropositive.

V usage is TRBV7-9 and J usage is TRBJ1-2, with D possibly TRBD1 on 6 matching bases. The V gene lost 10 bases and the J gene lost 7 bases, with 19 bases spanning the gap. This CDR3 has 13 amino acids. The germline gives CDR1 SEHNR, CDR2 FQNEAQ (reference sequence). The CDR3 sequence: CAIPEGTRIGYTF. The CDR3 nucleotides are TGTGCCATCCCTGAGGGGACAAGGATTGGCTACACCTTC.

This clone was counted once. The CDR3 sequence: CASSNNYEQYF. The CDR3 region has the DNA TGCGCCAGCAGCAATAACTACGAGCAGTACTTC. The gene calls are TRBV5-1 and TRBJ2-7; D remains ambiguous. Trimming cost V 4 bases and J 3 bases, with 5 bases left between them. The germline V gene has CDR1 SGHRS and CDR2 YFSETQ. The CDR3 is 11 residues long.

The chain uses TRBV7-2 and TRBJ1-4, with 10 nucleotides matching TRBD1. Germline lookup yields CDR1 SGHTA and CDR2 FQGNSA. The length of the CDR3 is 15 residues. Germline trimming cut 5 bases from V and 8 bases from J; bases unmatched to any gene: 8. Here the CDR3 DNA reads TGTGCCAGCAGCCCGGGACAGGGGCGGCGGGAAAAACTGTTTTTT. Translating gives CASSPGQGRREKLFF.

The V and J genes are TRBV19 and TRBJ1-2, with D maybe TRBD1 (6 bases). V shed 9 bases and J shed 2 bases, with 19 bases lying between them. The CDR3 has 15 residues. Germline CDR1 is LNHDA and CDR2 is SQIVND (reference sequence). The CDR3 coding sequence is TGTGCCAGCAGCCTCACAGGGACGCGAAACTATGGCTACACCTTC. Translating gives CASSLTGTRNYGYTF.

The chain couples TRBV6-6 to TRBJ2-3, with 8 bases fitting TRBD2. The CDR3 runs 14 residues. V shed 8 bases, J shed 1 base, and the junction held 5 bases outside the gene matches. CDR1 and CDR2 from the germline V gene are MNHNY and SVGAGI (reference sequence). This CDR3 is CASREGQGTDTQYF. DNA for the CDR3: TGTGCCAGCCGGGAGGGACAAGGCACAGATACGCAGTATTTT.

The chain recombines TRBV4-1 with TRBJ2-7, with D possibly matching TRBD1 (6 bases). This CDR3 has 18 amino acids. Deletions cut 2 bases from V and 2 bases from J, with 22 bases between. Germline CDR1 MGHRA, CDR2 YSYEKL. The CDR3 sequence: CASSQWGHRAMGTYEQYF. The CDR3 DNA reads TGCGCCAGCAGCCAATGGGGGCATCGGGCTATGGGGACCTACGAGCAGTACTTC.

The rearrangement joins TRBV7-2 to TRBJ2-2, with D perhaps matching TRBD2 (5 bases). The germline V and J ends were trimmed by 5 bases and 1 base, with 14 bases remaining between them. This CDR3 is built from 16 residues. Germline V gene sequence: CDR1 SGHTA, CDR2 FQGNSA. Here the CDR3 DNA reads TGTGCCAGCAGCCCAGAGAGGGCGGTGAACACCGGGGAGCTGTTTTTT. Translation gives CASSPERAVNTGELFF. The full variable domain, completed using reference TRBV7-2 and TRBJ2-2, is GAGVSQSPSNKVTEKGKDVELRCDPISGHTALYWYRQSLGQGLEFLIYFQGNSAPDKSGLPSDRFSAERTGGSVSTLTIQRTQQEDSAVYLCASSPERAVNTGELFFGEGSRLTVL.

The gene calls are TRBV14 and TRBJ1-3; 7 bases map to TRBD1. V was pared by 4 bases and J by 3 bases, with 6 bases of the junction left unmatched. Germline CDR1 reads SGHDN; CDR2 reads FVKESK. The CDR3 is 15 amino acids. CDR3 residues: CASSLHRGSGNTIYF. The CDR3 nucleotides read TGTGCCAGCAGCCTGCACAGGGGTAGTGGAAACACCATATATTTT.

V usage is TRBV6-1 and J usage is TRBJ2-7; D is undetermined. Per the germline V gene, CDR1 is MNHNS and CDR2 is SASEGT. Between the trimmed V and J ends, which lost 2 bases and 0 bases, there was a span of 5 bases. The CDR3 totals 13 residues. In DNA, the CDR3 is TGTGCCAGCAGTGAATCCGGCTCCTACGAGCAGTACTTC. Residues: CASSESGSYEQYF.

The rearrangement joins TRBV7-9 to TRBJ2-5; a weak D match, TRBD2 (5 bases). The germline V gene has CDR1 SEHNR and CDR2 FQNEAQ (reference sequence). The V and J ends lost 2 bases and 1 base respectively, with 14 bases between them. The CDR3 contains 16 residues. This CDR3 is CASSLRAGQIQETQYF. The CDR3 nucleotides are TGTGCCAGCAGCTTACGGGCGGGCCAAATCCAAGAGACCCAGTACTTC. Using reference TRBV7-9 and TRBJ2-5 for the parts outside the CDR3, the full variable domain is DTGVSQNPRHKITKRGQNVTFRCDPISEHNRLYWYRQTLGQGPEFLTYFQNEAQLEKSRLLSDRFSAERPKGSFSTLEIQRTEQGDSAMYLCASSLRAGQIQETQYFGPGTRLLVL.

The rearrangement uses TRBV28 and TRBJ1-5; D not certain. CDR3 size: 15 residues. V was trimmed by 5 bases and J by 10 bases, leaving 21 bases between them. The germline V gene encodes CDR1 MDHEN and CDR2 SYDVKM. The CDR3 reads CASSAPLDNRFPQHF. The CDR3 DNA reads as TGTGCCAGCAGTGCCCCGTTAGACAACCGGTTTCCCCAGCATTTT.

This clone appeared once. This rearrangement joins TRBV7-9 to TRBJ2-2; TRBD1 agrees at 7 bases. Trimming cost V 3 bases and J 2 bases; bases outside gene matches: 6. The CDR3 totals 16 residues. Germline CDR1 and CDR2: SEHNR and FQNEAQ (reference sequence). As DNA, the CDR3 is TGTGCCAGCAGCTTGAACAGGGGAGCCAACACCGGGGAGCTGTTTTTT. It yields the protein CASSLNRGANTGELFF.

A single count supports this clone. V and J are TRBV6-5 and TRBJ2-3, with 9 bases aligning to TRBD2. From germline, CDR1 is MNHEY and CDR2 SVGAGI. The CDR3 is 16 amino acids. The ends lost 2 bases at V and 4 bases at J; junction bases unmatched: 7. CDR3 sequence (DNA): TGTGCCAGCAGTTACGAGGGCGGGGGGGCCCCAGATACGCAGTATTTT. Translated: CASSYEGGGAPDTQYF.

The chain links TRBV7-9 to TRBJ1-1; D unclear. Per the germline V gene, CDR1 is SEHNR and CDR2 is FQNEAQ (reference sequence). The CDR3 loop spans 17 amino acids. Trimming shortened V by 6 bases and J by 6 bases, and 26 bases separated the two germline ends. The CDR3 loop is CASSIMSGEVPRAEAFF. The CDR3 bases are TGTGCCAGCAGTATAATGAGCGGGGAGGTCCCAAGGGCTGAAGCTTTCTTT. Filled out from reference TRBV7-9 and TRBJ1-1, the complete variable domain reads DTGVSQNPRHKITKRGQNVTFRCDPISEHNRLYWYRQTLGQGPEFLTYFQNEAQLEKSRLLSDRFSAERPKGSFSTLEIQRTEQGDSAMYLCASSIMSGEVPRAEAFFGQGTRLTVV.

The gene calls are TRBV27 and TRBJ2-7; tentative D call: TRBD2 (6 bases). The CDR3 totals 13 residues. Looked up from germline, CDR1 is MNHEY and CDR2 is SMNVEV (reference sequence). Trimming took 4 bases from V and 3 from J, leaving 10 bases between them. CDR3 nucleotides: TGTGCCAGCAGTTCCGGGACTTACTACGAGCAGTACTTC. Residues: CASSSGTYYEQYF.

The chain is built from TRBV5-5 and TRBJ2-7; maybe TRBD1 (5 bases). The CDR3 is 14 residues long. CDR1 is SGHKS, CDR2 YYEKEE, per germline (reference sequence). Trimming removed 4 bases at V and 5 bases at J, with 16 bases between. CDR3 region: CASSPAPGNNEQYF. The CDR3 DNA reads as TGTGCCAGCAGCCCCGCCCCAGGGAACAACGAGCAGTACTTC.

This rearrangement joins TRBV4-2 to TRBJ2-1, with 9 bases lining up with TRBD2. This CDR3 region has 16 residues. Germline V gene lookup returns CDR1 LGHNA and CDR2 YNFKEQ. Trimming cost V 0 bases and J 1 base; bases outside gene matches: 1. CDR3 sequence: CASSQERGGSYNEQFF. Here the CDR3 DNA reads TGTGCCAGCAGCCAAGAGCGGGGGGGATCCTACAATGAGCAGTTCTTC.

This clone has only one observation. The chain couples TRBV4-3 to TRBJ1-6; 7 bases align to TRBD1. J lost 2 bases, V lost 0 bases, and 4 bases had no gene match. CDR1 is LGHNA and CDR2 is YSLEER in the germline V gene. This CDR3 has 17 residues. The CDR3 spells CASSQDLGGAYNSPLHF. In nucleotides, the CDR3 is TGCGCCAGCAGCCAAGATTTAGGGGGCGCCTATAATTCACCCCTCCACTTT.

The chain links TRBV7-6 to TRBJ2-1; D is possibly TRBD2 (6 bases). This CDR3 region has 16 residues. Trimming stripped 4 bases from V and 4 bases from J, with 17 bases between. Germline V gene lookup returns CDR1 SGHVS and CDR2 FNYEAQ. The CDR3: CASSSTWASAYNEQFF. In DNA, the CDR3 is TGTGCCAGCAGCTCAACCTGGGCTAGCGCGTACAATGAGCAGTTCTTC. Together with reference TRBV7-6 and TRBJ2-1, the CDR3 gives the full variable domain: GAGVSQSPRYKVTKRGQDVALRCDPISGHVSLYWYRQALGQGPEFLTYFNYEAQQDKSGLPNDRFSAERPEGSISTLTIQRTEQRDSAMYRCASSSTWASAYNEQFFGPGTRLTVL.